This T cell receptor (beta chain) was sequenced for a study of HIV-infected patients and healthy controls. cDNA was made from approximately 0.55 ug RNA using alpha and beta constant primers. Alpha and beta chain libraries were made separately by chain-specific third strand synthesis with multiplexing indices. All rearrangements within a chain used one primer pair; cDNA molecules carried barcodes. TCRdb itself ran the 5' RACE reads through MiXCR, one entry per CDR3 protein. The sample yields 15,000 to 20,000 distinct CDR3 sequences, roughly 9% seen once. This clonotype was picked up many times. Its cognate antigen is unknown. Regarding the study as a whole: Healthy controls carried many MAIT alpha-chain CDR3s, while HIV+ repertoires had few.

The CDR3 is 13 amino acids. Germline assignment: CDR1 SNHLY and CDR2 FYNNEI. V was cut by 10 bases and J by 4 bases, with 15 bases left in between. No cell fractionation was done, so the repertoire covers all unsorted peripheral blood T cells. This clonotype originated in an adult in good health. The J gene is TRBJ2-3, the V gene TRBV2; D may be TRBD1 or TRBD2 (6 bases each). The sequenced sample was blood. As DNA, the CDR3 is TGTGCCACCGACTTGGGGGGCGCAGATACGCAGTATTTT. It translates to CATDLGGADTQYF.